Listed below are T cell receptor beta chains from one sample, sequenced in a study of response to subunit inactivated influenza vaccine. TCRdb re-called the RT-PCR reads through MiXCR, storing one row per CDR3 protein. The sample has 450,000 to 500,000 distinct CDR3 sequences, roughly 9.7% seen once. This material consisted of PBMCs from blood, taken 45 days after vaccination. These receptors all come from a man over 45 who received an inactivated influenza vaccine. The conserved cysteine and the conserved F or W are not part of the CDR3 here. Not every row has a clone size; where given, it reads once, few, many or a size class.

j_call | v_call | clone_size | cdr3_aa
TRBJ2-4 | TRBV3-1 | few | ASSESGVSKNIQY
TRBJ2-7 | TRBV7-9 | NA | ASSSPESSYEQY
TRBJ2-2 | TRBV24-1 | NA | ATSGGSIQPGELF
TRBJ2-3 | TRBV20-1 | few | SASNPGLAGTSTDTQY
TRBJ2-7 | TRBV5-1 | NA | ASSWTGTGFEEQY
TRBJ1-2 | TRBV5-6 | few | ASSFTRVGVAGGYT
TRBJ2-7 | TRBV12-3/TRBV12-4 | many | ASSLPGHSYEQY
TRBJ2-1 | TRBV3-1 | NA | ASSQGPLSYNEQF
TRBJ1-1 | TRBV7-9 | NA | ASAEGLNTEAF
TRBJ2-1 | TRBV14 | NA | ASSQEDGRSSYNEQF
TRBJ2-5 | TRBV15 | NA | ATSDPGTSGTCGETQY
TRBJ2-3 | TRBV12-3/TRBV12-4 | few | ASSRRGAGDTQY
TRBJ2-7 | TRBV9 | few | ASSTGQGKYEQY
TRBJ2-1 | TRBV4-2 | NA | ASSQERLAGAYEQF
TRBJ1-5 | TRBV29-1 | many | SVAVGAGQPQH
TRBJ2-6 | TRBV5-4 | NA | ASSFRALGANVLT
TRBJ1-2 | TRBV7-2 | NA | ASSGQGIYGYT
TRBJ2-1 | TRBV6-1 | NA | ASRWDRGTYNEQF
TRBJ1-4 | TRBV12-3/TRBV12-4 | few | ASKADEKLF
TRBJ2-5 | TRBV10-3 | NA | AIRDRTGKQETQY
TRBJ2-7 | TRBV25-1 | many | ASSLGAGGIYEQY
TRBJ2-7 | TRBV20-1 | NA | CAYNLVRASSYEQY
TRBJ2-3 | TRBV4-3 | NA | ASSRGVTDTQY
TRBJ2-1 | TRBV12-3/TRBV12-4 | NA | ASRSGTGVDEQF
TRBJ2-3 | TRBV11-2 | NA | ASTTLRDTTDTQY
TRBJ2-3 | TRBV20-1 | few | SARGLAGGHLTDTQY
TRBJ2-7 | TRBV20-1 | NA | SALTGVGEQY
TRBJ1-1 | TRBV20-1 | many | SAHIQGLAF
TRBJ2-7 | TRBV10-3 | few | AISAQGVGEQY
TRBJ2-7 | TRBV10-2 | few | ASMRPSEGKQY
TRBJ1-2 | TRBV12-3/TRBV12-4 | many | ASSLAQPINYGYT
TRBJ2-1 | TRBV4-2 | many | ASSTVNSGGKDNEQF
TRBJ2-2 | TRBV7-9 | NA | ASTSRTSGNTGELF
TRBJ2-5 | TRBV4-3 | NA | ASSPGTGIQETQY
TRBJ1-1 | TRBV12-3/TRBV12-4 | few | ATAGQMNTEAF
TRBJ2-1 | TRBV20-1 | few | SAGDKGLAVFYNEQF
TRBJ2-1 | TRBV29-1 | many | SVQGGAVSYNEQF
TRBJ1-3 | TRBV9 | NA | ASSVATGNSGNTIY
TRBJ2-5 | TRBV7-9 | few | ASTLGRTSGTETQY
TRBJ2-1 | TRBV2 | once | ASSEALSGIWNEQF
TRBJ2-1 | TRBV20-1 | many | SARGTSGSGSYNEQF
TRBJ1-5 | TRBV6-1 | few | ASSEWAGGSQPQH